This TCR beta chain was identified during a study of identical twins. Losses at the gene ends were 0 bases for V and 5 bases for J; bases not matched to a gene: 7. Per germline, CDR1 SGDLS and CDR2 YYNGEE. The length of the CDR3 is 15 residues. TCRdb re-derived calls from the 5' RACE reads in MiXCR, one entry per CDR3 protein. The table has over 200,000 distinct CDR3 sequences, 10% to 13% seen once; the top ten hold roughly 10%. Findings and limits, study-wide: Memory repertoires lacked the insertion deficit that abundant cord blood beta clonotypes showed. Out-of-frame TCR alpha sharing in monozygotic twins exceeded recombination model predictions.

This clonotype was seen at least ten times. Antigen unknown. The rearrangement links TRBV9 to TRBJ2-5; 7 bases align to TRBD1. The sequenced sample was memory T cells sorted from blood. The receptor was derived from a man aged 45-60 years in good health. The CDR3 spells CASSVARGPQETQYF. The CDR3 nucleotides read TGTGCCAGCAGCGTAGCGAGGGGGCCCCAGGAGACCCAGTACTTC.